The clone carrying this T cell receptor beta chain was seen at least ten times. Antigen unknown. TCRdb re-called the RT-PCR reads through MiXCR, storing one row per CDR3 protein. The sample records 650,000 to 850,000 distinct CDR3 sequences, 14% being singletons. The CDR3 is 14 residues long. V was shortened by 7 bases and J by 2 bases, with 12 bases between the two germline ends. In germline, CDR1 is SEHNR, CDR2 FQNEAQ (reference sequence). The data belong to a study of response to subunit inactivated influenza vaccine. Findings and caveats of the study: The authors suggested that every seasonal influenza vaccination recruits few new T cells.

The sequenced sample was PBMCs from blood, obtained roughly 2 weeks before vaccination. This sequence was found in a man in his fifties or sixties who received an inactivated influenza vaccine. The rearrangement links TRBV7-9 to TRBJ2-1; D perhaps matches TRBD2 (7 bases). The CDR3 nucleotides read TGTGCCAGCAAATGGGAGGGGGCCTACAATGAGCAGTTCTTC. Translating it yields CASKWEGAYNEQFF.